These 20 T cell receptor beta chains originate from one sample sequenced in a study of T-cell memory formation after mild COVID-19. TCRdb analysed the 5' RACE reads with MiXCR anew, one entry per CDR3 protein. The table has about 400,000 distinct CDR3 sequences, approximately 18% seen once; the top ten hold 20% to 25%. Material: PBMCs or a T cell subset sorted from them (not recorded which). These receptors were obtained from a man aged 18 to 35 who had mild COVID-19 (a few samples of this study predate the infection). Cell type and time point are not known.

In this sample, this clonotype turned up once. This may stem from a read error, because a much larger clone lies one nucleotide away. This chain joins TRBV7-2 and TRBJ2-5; 10 bases map to TRBD1. From germline, CDR1 is SGHTA and CDR2 FQGNSA. This CDR3 region has 14 residues. CDR3 bases: TGTGACAGCAGCCAGGACAGGGGGAGTGAGACCCAGTACTTC. Its translation: CDSSQDRGSETQYF.

This clonotype was recorded a few times. The chain recombines TRBV5-1 with TRBJ2-1; D perhaps matches TRBD2 (5 bases). The CDR3 consists of 14 residues. Trimming left V 3 bases short and J 3 bases short, with 10 bases between. Germline V gene sequence: CDR1 SGHRS, CDR2 YFSETQ. CDR3 in amino acids: CASSSEVGYNEQFF. As DNA, the CDR3 is TGCGCCAGCAGCTCGGAGGTCGGCTACAATGAGCAGTTCTTC.

This chain links TRBV9 with TRBJ1-1; D unresolved. Trimming removed 2 bases at V and 3 bases at J, with 14 bases between. In germline, CDR1 is SGDLS, CDR2 YYNGEE. The CDR3 length is 15 residues. CDR3 sequence (DNA): TGTGCCAGCAGCGTGGAGCCCAATGGGGACACTGAAGCTTTCTTT. Its translation is CASSVEPNGDTEAFF.

The chain has TRBV7-2 and TRBJ2-3; 13 bases line up with TRBD2. Unmatched junction bases numbered 6, after V lost 6 bases and J lost 6 bases. CDR3 length equals 15 residues. Looked up from germline, CDR1 is SGHTA and CDR2 is FQGNSA. The CDR3 here is CASRASGLAGDTQYF. In DNA, the CDR3 is TGTGCCAGCAGGGCTTCGGGACTAGCGGGGGATACGCAGTATTTT.

This rearrangement joins TRBV21-1 to TRBJ2-7; the table's D gene call, TRBD1, was not cross checked with the DNA. TRBV21-1 is marked as a pseudogene. The CDR3 has 15 amino acids. The CDR3 DNA reads TGTGCCAGCAGCAAAAAGATTCGGGGGGGCGGCGAGCAGTACGTC. It specifies CASSKKIRGGGEQYV.

The CDR3 loop reads CASSLTLRDIGTEQFF. CDR3 sequence (DNA): TGCGCCAGCAGCTTGACGCTCCGGGACATAGGTACTGAGCAGTTCTTC. V gene TRBV5-1 combines with J gene TRBJ2-1, with D perhaps matching TRBD1 (6 bases). There are 16 residues in the CDR3. Looked up from germline, CDR1 is SGHRS and CDR2 is YFSETQ. V lost 1 base and J 9 bases, leaving 20 bases between the germline ends.

This rearrangement joins TRBV5-1 to TRBJ2-7; 9 bases align to TRBD1. Germline CDR1 is SGHRS and CDR2 is YFSETQ. This CDR3 is built from 16 residues. Germline trimming cut 4 bases from V and 6 bases from J; bases unmatched to any gene: 14. For the CDR3, the DNA is TGCGCCAGCAGCGAGGCCACCGGGACAGGGTCGATCGAGCAGTACTTC. Translating gives CASSEATGTGSIEQYF.

The CDR3 sequence is CASSLLEAGDTQYF. As DNA, the CDR3 is TGTGCCAGCAGCTTACTAGAGGCTGGAGATACGCAGTATTTT. The chain is built from TRBV7-9 and TRBJ2-3, with D uncertain. Per germline, CDR1 SEHNR and CDR2 FQNEAQ (reference sequence). The CDR3 loop spans 14 amino acids. V was pared by 2 bases and J by 5 bases, with 11 bases between.

This clonotype was picked up a small number of times. The J gene is TRBJ2-7, the V gene TRBV29-1, with D perhaps matching TRBD1 or TRBD2 (5 bases each). CDR3 size: 13 residues. The germline V gene has CDR1 SQVTM and CDR2 ANQGSEA. V was clipped by 1 base and J by 6 bases, with 13 bases between them. The CDR3 sequence: CSVEVSAGTEQYV. CDR3 coding DNA: TGCAGCGTTGAAGTATCGGCAGGGACCGAGCAGTACGTC.

The CDR3 DNA reads as TGTGCCAGCAGTTACACCGAAGGGACACCCCTCCACTTT. Its protein product is CASSYTEGTPLHF. This sequence joins TRBV6-6 and TRBJ1-6; D ambiguous. The CDR3 is 13 residues long. Trimming left V 2 bases short and J 11 bases short, with 10 bases between. Looked up from germline, CDR1 is MNHNY and CDR2 is SVGAGI (reference sequence).

This clonotype came up once. J is TRBJ2-3 and V is TRBV7-9; D possibly corresponds to TRBD2 (7 bases). This CDR3 spans 13 amino acids. Germline assignment: CDR1 SEHNR and CDR2 FQNEAQ (reference sequence). The V end was cut by 8 bases, the J end by 3 bases, with 12 bases between. The CDR3 DNA reads as TGTGCCAGCCTAGGGGGGGCGACAGATACGCAGTATTTT. Translation: CASLGGATDTQYF. Filled out from reference TRBV7-9 and TRBJ2-3, the complete variable domain reads DTGVSQNPRHKITKRGQNVTFRCDPISEHNRLYWYRQTLGQGPEFLTYFQNEAQLEKSRLLSDRFSAERPKGSFSTLEIQRTEQGDSAMYLCASLGGATDTQYFGPGTRLTVL.

This clonotype was seen a few times. This chain's CDR3 is CASSGGLAGGPPGELFF. The CDR3 coding sequence is TGTGCCAGCAGCGGAGGACTAGCGGGGGGGCCCCCCGGGGAGCTGTTTTTT. The chain uses TRBV7-8 and TRBJ2-2, with 15 bases lining up with TRBD2. The CDR3 is 17 residues long. V was clipped by 5 bases and J by 6 bases; unmatched bases: 7. CDR1 and CDR2 (germline): SGHVS, FQNEAQ.

This clonotype has only a few counts. The rearrangement uses TRBV24-1 and TRBJ1-1; D gene ambiguous. V shed 0 bases and J shed 1 base, with 8 bases lying between them. Germline V lookup: CDR1 KGHDR, CDR2 SFDVKD. The CDR3 has 15 amino acids. The CDR3 region is CATSDLDPWNTEAFF. The CDR3 DNA reads TGTGCCACCAGTGATTTGGACCCTTGGAACACTGAAGCTTTCTTT.

In its sample, this clonotype was seen a few times. This sequence joins TRBV4-1 and TRBJ2-7; perhaps D is TRBD1 or TRBD2 (5 bases each). From germline, CDR1 is MGHRA and CDR2 YSYEKL. Trimming took off 0 bases at V and 6 bases at J, with 9 bases between the two ends. CDR3 size: 13 residues. The chain's CDR3 is CASSQDWGREQYV. The CDR3 nucleotides read TGCGCCAGCAGCCAAGATTGGGGACGCGAGCAGTACGTC.

The chain uses TRBV4-3 and TRBJ2-2; TRBD1 might be the D (6 bases). Germline lookup yields CDR1 LGHNA and CDR2 YSLEER. V was pared by 1 base and J by 4 bases, with 7 bases between. This CDR3 spans 14 amino acids. This CDR3 reads CASSQGQVTGELFF. Here the CDR3 DNA reads TGCGCCAGCAGCCAAGGACAGGTCACCGGGGAGCTGTTTTTT.

This clonotype has only a few counts. The chain recombines TRBV7-2 with TRBJ1-1, with D maybe TRBD1 (6 bases). Trimming stripped 3 bases from V and 3 bases from J, with 11 bases between. Germline V gene lookup returns CDR1 SGHTA and CDR2 FQGNSA. This CDR3 contains 14 residues. The CDR3 is CASSFQGWDTEAFF. CDR3 sequence (DNA): TGTGCCAGCAGCTTCCAGGGGTGGGACACTGAAGCTTTCTTT.

The chain joins TRBV4-1 to TRBJ2-3; D uncertain. The CDR3 length is 18 residues. The V end was cut by 0 bases, the J end by 1 base, with 17 bases between. CDR1 and CDR2 (germline): MGHRA, YSYEKL. The CDR3 loop reads CASSQDSSEFAGTDTQYF. DNA of the CDR3: TGCGCCAGCAGCCAAGATTCGAGCGAGTTCGCTGGCACAGATACGCAGTATTTT.

The CDR3 DNA reads TGTGCCAGCAGCGAATATCAGGGGTCCGAGCAGTACTTC. Translating it yields CASSEYQGSEQYF. This chain uses TRBV7-9 with TRBJ2-7; a weak D match, TRBD1 (6 bases). The V gene's germline CDR1 is SEHNR and CDR2 FQNEAQ (reference sequence). V dropped 5 bases and J dropped 6 bases, with 14 bases sitting between them. The CDR3 spans 13 residues.

A few counts support this clonotype. The chain carries TRBV30 and TRBJ1-2, with D unresolved. Deletions cut 3 bases from V and 7 bases from J, with 18 bases between. Germline V gives CDR1 GTSNPN, CDR2 SVGIG (reference sequence). There are 14 residues in the CDR3. CDR3 nucleotides: TGTGCCTGGAGCGCGAGGGTCGCAGGCGGTGGCTACACCTTC. It is translated as CAWSARVAGGGYTF.

The rearrangement joins TRBV7-2 to TRBJ1-4; TRBD1 matches at 8 bases. The CDR3 runs to 14 residues. Per germline, CDR1 SGHTA and CDR2 FQGNSA. Losses at the gene ends were 4 bases for V and 5 bases for J; bases not matched to a gene: 3. The CDR3 region is CASSWGQVNEKLFF. Here the CDR3 DNA reads TGTGCCAGCAGCTGGGGACAGGTGAATGAAAAACTGTTTTTT.